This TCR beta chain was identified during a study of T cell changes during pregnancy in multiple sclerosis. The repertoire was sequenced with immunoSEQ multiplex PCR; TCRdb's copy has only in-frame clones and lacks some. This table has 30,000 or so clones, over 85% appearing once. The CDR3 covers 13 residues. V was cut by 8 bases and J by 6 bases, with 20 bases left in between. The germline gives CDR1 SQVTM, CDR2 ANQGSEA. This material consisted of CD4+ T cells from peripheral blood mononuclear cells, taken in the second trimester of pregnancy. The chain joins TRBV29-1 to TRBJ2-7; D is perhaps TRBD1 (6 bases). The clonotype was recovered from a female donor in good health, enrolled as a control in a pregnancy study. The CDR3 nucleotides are TGCAGCATCCGGGACACGGTGTTCGGCGAGCAGTACTTC. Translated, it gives CSIRDTVFGEQYF.